One T cell receptor beta chain is described in this entry. This entry is derived from a study of blood T cell repertoires in COVID-19. Study in general: Samples taken during acute and convalescent COVID-19 were collected in the United States, Italy and Spain. Nucleic acid was either cDNA or gDNA, and it came from T cells, B-cell-depleted T cells, or PBMCs.

Original processing methods: Nucleated cell number was recorded as an estimate derived from reference gene primer amplification. Assay: immunoSEQ multiplex PCR; the TCRdb copy retains only in-frame clones and omits some. V, J and clone size are taken as reported in that table, and D and trimming were inferred from the DNA itself. The sample records 250,000 or so clones, about four fifths being singletons. Germline V lookup: CDR1 SEHNR, CDR2 FQNEAQ (reference sequence). The length of the CDR3 is 13 residues. Trimming shortened V by 0 bases and J by 9 bases, and 11 bases separated the two germline ends.

The receptor was isolated from a middle-aged woman who had recovered from COVID-19. The V gene is TRBV7-9, the J gene TRBJ1-2; a possible D gene is TRBD1 (6 bases). The sequenced sample consisted of peripheral blood. CDR3 residues: CASSLAPRDSYTF. The CDR3 bases are TGTGCCAGCAGCTTAGCTCCCCGGGACAGCTACACCTTC.